The sequence of this TCR beta chain was determined in a study of blood T cells in healthy people across ages. CDR1 SGHRS and CDR2 YFSETQ come from the germline V gene. The CDR3 consists of 16 residues. Losses at the gene ends were 1 base for V and 0 bases for J; bases not matched to a gene: 7. The use of a sample-barcoded 5' primer and a J-beta primer mix characterized a second PCR of about 6 to 11 cycles. TCRdb used MiXCR to reprocess the 5' RACE reads, holding one entry per CDR3 protein. Of 1 million to 1.2 million distinct CDR3 sequences in the sample, around two fifths are singletons; the top ten hold around 13%.

The V and J genes are TRBV5-1 and TRBJ2-7; 7 bases align to TRBD1. Sequenced: blood. The TCR comes from a man between 18 and 35 years old in good health. In DNA form, the CDR3 reads TGCGCCAGCAGCTTGTCCAGGGGGACCTACTCCTACGAGCAGTACTTC. Translated: CASSLSRGTYSYEQYF.